This passage covers 27 T cell receptor beta chains from one sample sequenced in a study of T cell repertoires in cytomegalovirus infection. TCRdb re-analysed the reads in MiXCR, keeping a single row per CDR3 protein. The table has hundreds of thousands of distinct CDR3 sequences, around 32% seen once; the top ten hold around 15%. These receptors are not linked to any known antigen. Material: cultured CD8+ T cells from PBMCs, obtained from culture after CMV antigen stimulation. The receptor set was obtained from a human donor in good health (CMV status not recorded). Some clones in this sample may be carry-over from other donors' samples.

V is TRBV6-5 and J is TRBJ1-1; no clear D. V lost 7 bases to trimming and J lost 4 bases, with 13 bases between them. The CDR3 contains 13 residues. Germline values: CDR1 MNHEY, CDR2 SVGAGI. CDR3 in amino acids: CASIPEVGTEAFF. In nucleotides, the CDR3 is TGTGCCAGCATCCCTGAAGTGGGCACTGAAGCTTTCTTT.

This clonotype has just a few counts. The chain uses TRBV6-1 and TRBJ1-1, with 8 bases matching TRBD1. The V gene's germline CDR1 is MNHNS and CDR2 SASEGT. The CDR3 runs to 12 residues. The chain's CDR3 is CASTTGVTEAFF. DNA for the CDR3: TGTGCTTCCACGACAGGGGTTACTGAAGCTTTCTTT.

This clonotype occurred many times. The chain has TRBV7-2 and TRBJ2-2, with 7 positions matching TRBD1. After removal of 2 bases from V and 5 bases from J, the junction contained 8 bases not matched to a gene. The CDR3 totals 16 residues. Germline loops: CDR1 SGHTA, CDR2 FQGNSA. This CDR3 is CASSLKWTGVTGELFF. The DNA for the CDR3 is TGTGCCAGCAGCTTAAAGTGGACAGGCGTTACCGGGGAGCTGTTTTTT.

This clonotype was found a few times. This sequence joins TRBV10-3 and TRBJ2-7; 7 bases align to TRBD1. CDR3 length equals 12 residues. The germline V gene encodes CDR1 ENHRY and CDR2 SYGVKD. Trimming cost V 6 bases and J 4 bases; bases outside gene matches: 3. The CDR3 reads CAIRTGEYEQYF. CDR3 nucleotides: TGTGCCATCAGAACAGGGGAGTACGAGCAGTACTTC.

This clonotype appeared a single time. DNA for the CDR3: TGCGCCAGCAGCCAAGATGTGAATGACGGTCAGCCCCAGCATTTT. This codes for CASSQDVNDGQPQHF. The chain uses TRBV4-1 and TRBJ1-5; D is unclear. Trimming removed 0 bases at V and 6 bases at J, with 12 bases between. Germline loops: CDR1 MGHRA, CDR2 YSYEKL. The CDR3 spans 15 residues.

V gene TRBV6-2 or TRBV6-3 combines with J gene TRBJ2-1, with D possibly being TRBD1 (6 bases). V was trimmed by 2 bases and J by 7 bases, leaving 12 bases between them. The CDR3 loop spans 14 amino acids. Germline V lookup: CDR1 MNHEY, CDR2 SVGEGT. CDR3 in amino acids: CASSYEGVGNEQFF. The CDR3, as DNA: TGTGCCAGCAGTTACGAGGGGGTGGGGAATGAGCAGTTCTTC.

CDR3 sequence: CASSPVGGRRSYNEQFF. In DNA form, the CDR3 reads TGTGCCAGCAGCCCCGTCGGTGGCCGGCGCTCCTACAATGAGCAGTTCTTC. The J gene is TRBJ2-1, the V gene TRBV5-6, with D unclear. V lost 4 bases and J 0 bases, leaving 17 bases between the germline ends. This CDR3 has 17 residues. The germline gives CDR1 SGHDT, CDR2 YYEEEE.

This clonotype was recorded many times. CDR3 protein: CASSLEGAEAFF. The CDR3 region has the DNA TGTGCCAGCAGCTTAGAGGGAGCTGAAGCTTTCTTT. V gene TRBV7-9 combines with J gene TRBJ1-1; no firm D call. The V end lost 1 base, the J end lost 6 bases, and 6 bases lay between the germline ends. This CDR3 has 12 amino acids. Germline CDR1 reads SEHNR; CDR2 reads FQNEAQ (reference sequence).

The CDR3 loop is CASSQRQGQTQYF. The CDR3 DNA follows: TGCGCCAGCAGCCAACGACAGGGACAGACCCAGTACTTC. The genes are TRBV4-3 and TRBJ2-5; 7 nucleotides agree with TRBD1. The CDR3 loop spans 13 amino acids. The V gene's germline CDR1 is LGHNA and CDR2 YSLEER. J lost 6 bases, V lost 2 bases, and 3 bases had no gene match.

This chain links TRBV7-3 with TRBJ2-1; weak D call: TRBD1 (7 bases). This CDR3 has 15 residues. CDR1 and CDR2 (germline): SGHTA, FQGTGA. V dropped 2 bases and J dropped 7 bases, with 15 bases sitting between them. The CDR3 DNA follows: TGTGCCAGCAGCTTACAGGGGGGCCTAAGGAATGAGCAGTTCTTC. This sequence encodes CASSLQGGLRNEQFF. Full variable domain (remainder filled in from reference TRBV7-3 and TRBJ2-1): GAGVSQTPSNKVTEKGKYVELRCDPISGHTALYWYRQSLGQGPEFLIYFQGTGAADDSGLPNDRFFAVRPEGSVSTLKIQRTERGDSAVYLCASSLQGGLRNEQFFGPGTRLTVL.

The J gene is TRBJ1-2, the V gene TRBV5-1, with 7 positions matching TRBD1. V dropped 5 bases and J dropped 7; count of bases not matched to a gene: 5. The CDR3 sequence is 12 residues long. The V gene's germline CDR1 is SGHRS and CDR2 YFSETQ. CDR3 sequence reads: CASRNDRAGYTF. The CDR3 DNA is TGCGCCAGCAGAAACGACAGGGCTGGCTACACCTTC.

This clonotype was observed at least ten times. The chain carries TRBV6-6 and TRBJ2-1, with D perhaps being TRBD1 or TRBD2 (5 bases each). The CDR3 has 15 amino acids. V lost 0 bases and J lost 5, with 11 bases in between. The germline V gene has CDR1 MNHNY and CDR2 SVGAGI (reference sequence). The CDR3 nucleotides read TGTGCCAGCAGTTACTCGTGGGGGTATAACAATGAGCAGTTCTTC. Its protein product is CASSYSWGYNNEQFF.

The sample holds many counts of this clonotype. This sequence joins TRBV7-2 and TRBJ2-6; TRBD2 aligns across 9 bases. Germline lookup yields CDR1 SGHTA and CDR2 FQGNSA. Trimming at V came to 5 bases and at J to 0 bases, leaving 17 bases not matched to a gene. The CDR3 runs to 21 residues. Written as DNA, the CDR3 is TGTGCCAGCAGCGAAATTGGGCTAGCGGGGACCCTTAGCTCTGGGGCCAACGTCCTGACTTTC. Translation: CASSEIGLAGTLSSGANVLTF.

This clonotype was picked up a small number of times. This sequence joins TRBV6-1 and TRBJ2-7, with D uncertain. Deletions cut 7 bases from V and 7 bases from J, with 11 bases between. Germline loops: CDR1 MNHNS, CDR2 SASEGT. This CDR3 comprises 11 residues. CDR3 sequence: CASNLPREQYF. DNA for the CDR3: TGTGCCAGCAATCTCCCCCGGGAGCAGTACTTC.

This chain links TRBV4-3 with TRBJ2-5, with D hard to call. Trimming cost V 1 base and J 2 bases, with 5 bases left between them. Germline V CDR1 and CDR2: LGHNA, YSLEER. The CDR3 covers 13 residues. The CDR3: CASSQVPQETQYF. The CDR3 bases are TGCGCCAGCAGCCAAGTGCCGCAAGAGACCCAGTACTTC.

As concerns this clonotype: A read error may produce the germline difference seen at one junction end. The J gene is TRBJ1-1, the V gene TRBV6-2 or TRBV6-3; D is unresolved. The CDR3 has 13 amino acids. In germline, CDR1 is MNHEY, CDR2 SVGEGT. The CDR3 DNA sequence: TGTGCCAGCAGTGTAATAGCGAACACTGAACCTTTCTTT. It encodes CASSVIANTEPFF.

This clonotype came up a few times. This chain uses TRBV29-1 with TRBJ2-1, with 7 bases aligning to TRBD1. Germline V CDR1 and CDR2: SQVTM, ANQGSEA. J lost 2 bases, V lost 5 bases, and 3 bases had no gene match. There are 13 residues in the CDR3. CDR3 protein: CSVTGDTYNEQFF. The CDR3 DNA reads as TGCAGCGTTACAGGGGATACCTACAATGAGCAGTTCTTC.

This clonotype turned up a few times. The chain joins TRBV6-1 to TRBJ2-5, with D possibly being TRBD1 (7 bases). The CDR3 totals 18 residues. V was shortened by 5 bases and J by 0 bases, with 22 bases between the two germline ends. Germline-derived CDR1 and CDR2 are MNHNS and SASEGT. CDR3 residues: CASSSSGGGPSNQETQYF. DNA for the CDR3: TGTGCCAGCAGTTCGAGCGGAGGGGGCCCCTCTAACCAAGAGACCCAGTACTTC.

V gene TRBV6-5 combines with J gene TRBJ1-1; D is perhaps TRBD1 (5 bases). V was cut by 1 base and J by 0 bases, with 9 bases left in between. This CDR3 contains 15 residues. The germline gives CDR1 MNHEY, CDR2 SVGAGI. As DNA, the CDR3 is TGTGCCAGCAGTTACTTCAGAGGGGTGAACACTGAAGCTTTCTTT. Its protein product is CASSYFRGVNTEAFF.

The chain links TRBV7-6 to TRBJ2-1, with D perhaps matching TRBD2 (6 bases). CDR3 size: 15 residues. The ends were cut back, 2 bases at V and 6 bases at J, with 14 bases in the middle. Germline V gene sequence: CDR1 SGHVS, CDR2 FNYEAQ. In DNA, the CDR3 is TGTGCCAGCAGCTTATCCGGCCTCGGGGGCAATGAGCAGTTCTTC. Residues: CASSLSGLGGNEQFF.

The chain combines TRBV7-6 with TRBJ1-5; maybe TRBD1 (5 bases). This CDR3 comprises 15 residues. V lost 4 bases, J lost 5 bases, and 15 bases lay in between. Germline CDR1 SGHVS, CDR2 FNYEAQ. The CDR3 loop is CASSSGWGTDQPQHF. In nucleotides, the CDR3 is TGTGCCAGCAGCTCTGGATGGGGCACGGATCAGCCCCAGCATTTT.

The chain uses TRBV28 and TRBJ1-2; D is unclear. V was trimmed by 2 bases and J by 5 bases, leaving 15 bases between them. The V gene's germline CDR1 is MDHEN and CDR2 SYDVKM. This CDR3 spans 15 amino acids. This CDR3 is CASSLVDGGWYGYTF. CDR3 in DNA: TGTGCCAGCAGTTTAGTTGACGGAGGATGGTATGGCTACACCTTC.

This sequence joins TRBV6-1 and TRBJ2-2; TRBD2 matches at 7 bases. J gave up 2 bases and V 8 bases, and 5 bases lay outside the gene matches. Germline values: CDR1 MNHNS, CDR2 SASEGT. The CDR3 spans 14 residues. CDR3 sequence reads: CASGWDYNTGELFF. CDR3 coding DNA: TGTGCCAGCGGTTGGGACTACAACACCGGGGAGCTGTTTTTT.

Notes on this clonotype: A clone one base away is much larger, so this may be a read error. The CDR3 loop reads CASSVAEDTQYF. The CDR3 DNA sequence: TGTGCCAGCAGCGTAGCGGAAGATACGCAGTATTTT. The chain uses TRBV9 and TRBJ2-3; D gene uncertain. V was shortened by 0 bases and J by 5 bases, with 4 bases between the two germline ends. Germline V CDR1 and CDR2: SGDLS, YYNGEE. This CDR3 contains 12 residues.

The chain uses TRBV24-1 and TRBJ2-1; unclear D gene. Germline V gene data show CDR1 as KGHDR and CDR2 as SFDVKD. Trimming stripped 1 base from V and 0 bases from J, with 9 bases between. This CDR3 has 16 amino acids. The CDR3 DNA is TGTGCCACCAGTGATTTTGACCAAAACTCCTACAATGAGCAGTTCTTC. Translated: CATSDFDQNSYNEQFF.

There are a few counts of this clonotype. V gene TRBV7-3 combines with J gene TRBJ2-1; D unclear. With 5 bases removed from V and 12 bases from J, the gap between germline ends came to 11 bases. The germline V gene encodes CDR1 SGHTA and CDR2 FQGTGA. CDR3 length: 11 residues. The CDR3 loop reads CASSAGKGQFF. As DNA, the CDR3 is TGTGCCAGCAGCGCAGGTAAAGGGCAGTTCTTC.

The chain joins TRBV19 to TRBJ1-2; D remains ambiguous. V was clipped by 6 bases and J by 4 bases, with 18 bases between them. This CDR3 has 15 residues. Germline-derived CDR1 and CDR2 are LNHDA and SQIVND (reference sequence). CDR3 sequence reads: CASRTTRTGPYGYTF. For the CDR3, the DNA is TGTGCCAGTAGAACAACTCGGACCGGGCCCTATGGCTACACCTTC.